A single sample gave rise to the 6 T cell receptor beta chains below, sequenced in a study of blood T cell repertoires in COVID-19. Here immunoSEQ multiplex PCR was the method, and the copy in TCRdb shows in-frame clones only, minus some. The sample has some 300,000 clones; roughly nine tenths are singletons. Sequencing was performed on PBMCs or T cells enriched from blood (not recorded which). These receptors all come from a woman in her 30s who had recovered from COVID-19.

V is TRBV7-2 and J is TRBJ2-5; D is undetermined. Per the germline V gene, CDR1 is SGHTA and CDR2 is FQGNSA. V was shortened by 5 bases and J by 2 bases, with 3 bases between the two germline ends. The CDR3 loop spans 11 amino acids. CDR3 sequence reads: CASSPQETQYF. The CDR3 DNA reads TGTGCCAGCAGCCCTCAAGAGACCCAGTACTTC. Full variable domain (missing parts from reference TRBV7-2 and TRBJ2-5): GAGVSQSPSNKVTEKGKDVELRCDPISGHTALYWYRQSLGQGLEFLIYFQGNSAPDKSGLPSDRFSAERTGGSVSTLTIQRTQQEDSAVYLCASSPQETQYFGPGTRLLVL.

V and J are TRBV28 and TRBJ1-6; 9 bases align to TRBD1. Germline V CDR1 and CDR2: MDHEN, SYDVKM. Trimming at V came to 2 bases and at J to 7 bases, leaving 6 bases not matched to a gene. This CDR3 spans 16 amino acids. The CDR3 region has the DNA TGTGCCAGCAGTTTAAAGGCCGGGACAGGGAATTCACCCCTCCACTTT. It is translated as CASSLKAGTGNSPLHF.

The chain carries TRBV9 and TRBJ1-2, with D possibly matching TRBD1 (6 bases). Germline CDR1 SGDLS, CDR2 YYNGEE. The CDR3 has 12 amino acids. V was shortened by 3 bases and J by 7 bases, with 10 bases between the two germline ends. CDR3 DNA sequence: TGTGCCAGCAGCGCAGGGGTTATTGGCTACACCTTC. This translates into CASSAGVIGYTF.

V and J are TRBV5-4 and TRBJ1-1; D call uncertain. The length of the CDR3 is 14 residues. Germline V gene lookup returns CDR1 SGHNT and CDR2 YYREEE (reference sequence). V was shortened by 2 bases and J by 1 base, with 9 bases between the two germline ends. The CDR3 loop is CASSFLSRNTEAFF. In DNA form, the CDR3 reads TGTGCCAGCAGCTTTTTATCCAGGAACACTGAAGCTTTCTTT.

The V and J genes are TRBV18 and TRBJ2-1, with D unresolved. This CDR3 has 15 residues. Between the trimmed V and J ends, which lost 3 bases and 0 bases, there was a span of 9 bases. CDR1 is KGHSH and CDR2 is LQKENI in the germline V gene. The CDR3 DNA reads TGTGCCAGCTCACCCCCGGTGAACTCCTACAATGAGCAGTTCTTC. Amino acid sequence: CASSPPVNSYNEQFF. The complete variable domain, with remaining parts taken from reference TRBV18 and TRBJ2-1, reads NAGVMQNPRHLVRRRGQEARLRCSPMKGHSHVYWYRQLPEEGLKFMVYLQKENIIDESGMPKERFSAEFPKEGPSILRIQQVVRGDSAAYFCASSPPVNSYNEQFFGPGTRLTVL.

In this sample, this clone turned up a few times. The chain combines TRBV29-1 with TRBJ1-5; D is uncertain. The CDR3 length is 12 residues. Trimming removed 4 bases from V and 3 bases from J, with 7 bases in between. CDR1 SQVTM and CDR2 ANQGSEA come from the germline V gene. CDR3 loop: CSVGGNNQPQHF. In DNA, the CDR3 is TGCAGCGTTGGAGGGAACAATCAGCCCCAGCATTTT.